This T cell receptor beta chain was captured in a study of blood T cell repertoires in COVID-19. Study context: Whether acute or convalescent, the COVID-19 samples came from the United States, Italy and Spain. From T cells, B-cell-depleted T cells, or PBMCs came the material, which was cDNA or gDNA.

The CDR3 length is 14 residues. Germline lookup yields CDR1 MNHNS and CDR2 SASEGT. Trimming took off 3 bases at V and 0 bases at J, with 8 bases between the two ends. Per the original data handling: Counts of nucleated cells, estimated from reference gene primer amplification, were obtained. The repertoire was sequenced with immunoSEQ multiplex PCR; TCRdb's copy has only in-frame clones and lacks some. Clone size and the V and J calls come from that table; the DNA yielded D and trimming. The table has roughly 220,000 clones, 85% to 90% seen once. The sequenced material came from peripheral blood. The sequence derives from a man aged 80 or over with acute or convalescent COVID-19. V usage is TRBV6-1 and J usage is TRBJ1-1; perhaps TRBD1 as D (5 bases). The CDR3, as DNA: TGTGCCAGCAGTGACGGGGGTTTGAACACTGAAGCTTTCTTT. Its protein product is CASSDGGLNTEAFF.